Following are 24 T cell receptor beta chains from one sample sequenced in a study of cytomegalovirus exposure and HLA in healthy donors. The primer mix had 60 Vbeta and 13 Jbeta primers. The method was immunoSEQ multiplex PCR; TCRdb's version includes in-frame clones alone and lacks a portion of them. The table has about 170,000 clones, 70% to 80% seen once; the top ten hold 0.7% to 0.85%. Sequencing was done on a sample of PBMCs. These receptors all stem from a female donor in good health and CMV-seronegative.

The V call is TRBV30, the J call TRBJ1-3; 7 positions agree with TRBD1. Germline V lookup: CDR1 GTSNPN, CDR2 SVGIG (reference sequence). After removal of 0 bases from V and 1 base from J, the junction contained 6 bases not matched to a gene. This CDR3 contains 16 residues. The CDR3 sequence: CAWSVLRGTSGNTIYF. The CDR3 DNA sequence: TGTGCCTGGAGTGTTCTCAGGGGGACTTCTGGAAACACCATATATTTT.

This chain uses TRBV5-1 with TRBJ1-4; TRBD1 agrees at 7 bases. Looked up from germline, CDR1 is SGHRS and CDR2 is YFSETQ. V lost 5 bases and J lost 3; bases outside the gene matches: 7. CDR3 size: 15 residues. The CDR3 loop is CASSGTGASNEKLFF. The CDR3 nucleotides are TGCGCCAGCAGTGGCACAGGGGCGTCTAATGAAAAACTGTTTTTT.

This clone has only a few counts. V is TRBV5-1 and J is TRBJ1-2; D not certain. V lost 4 bases and J 2 bases, leaving 9 bases between the germline ends. Looked up from germline, CDR1 is SGHRS and CDR2 is YFSETQ. The CDR3 is made up of 13 amino acids. The CDR3 region has the DNA TGCGCCAGCAGCCAAACGGGAAACTATGGCTACACCTTC. Residues: CASSQTGNYGYTF.

V is TRBV6-5 and J is TRBJ2-7; D possibly corresponds to TRBD2 (6 bases). CDR1 and CDR2 (germline): MNHEY, SVGAGI. The V gene lost 4 bases and the J gene lost 1 base, with 14 bases spanning the gap. CDR3 length: 15 residues. CDR3 coding DNA: TGTGCCAGCAGTTCGTCGGGTAGCGGATCCTACGAGCAGTACTTC. It encodes CASSSSGSGSYEQYF.

This clone occurred once. V and J are TRBV6-6 and TRBJ2-3; maybe TRBD1 (6 bases). CDR1 and CDR2 from the germline V gene are MNHNY and SVGAGI (reference sequence). Trimming stripped 7 bases from V and 1 base from J, with 15 bases between. The CDR3 length is 15 residues. CDR3 bases: TGTGCCAGCAAAATAGGGAACAGGGGCACAGATACGCAGTATTTT. Protein: CASKIGNRGTDTQYF.

The count of this clone is one. CDR3 loop: CASSLDRGRETQYF. CDR3 nucleotide sequence: TGCGCCAGCAGCCTCGACAGGGGGCGAGAGACCCAGTACTTC. The chain carries TRBV4-1 and TRBJ2-5, with 10 bases fitting TRBD1. CDR1 and CDR2 (germline): MGHRA, YSYEKL. The ends lost 4 bases at V and 4 bases at J; junction bases unmatched: 3. The CDR3 consists of 14 residues.

The chain links TRBV10-3 to TRBJ1-2, with D perhaps TRBD1 (5 bases). This CDR3 comprises 13 residues. Germline lookup yields CDR1 ENHRY and CDR2 SYGVKD. Trimming cost V 2 bases and J 7 bases, with 11 bases left between them. The CDR3 is CAISEQQGTGYTF. The CDR3 bases are TGTGCCATCAGTGAGCAGCAGGGAACTGGCTACACCTTC.

The V gene is TRBV19, the J gene TRBJ2-1; D possibly corresponds to TRBD1 (5 bases). The V gene's germline CDR1 is LNHDA and CDR2 SQIVND (reference sequence). This CDR3 has 15 residues. V was clipped by 1 base and J by 8 bases, with 15 bases between them. CDR3 protein: CASSIAQGHVYEQFF. The CDR3, as DNA: TGTGCCAGTAGTATAGCCCAGGGTCATGTCTATGAGCAGTTCTTC.

The CDR3 DNA is TGTGCCAGCAGCTTGAGCATGAACACTGAAGCTTTCTTT. Translating gives CASSLSMNTEAFF. V and J are TRBV5-4 and TRBJ1-1; D uncertain. Per the germline V gene, CDR1 is SGHNT and CDR2 is YYREEE (reference sequence). Trimming took 1 base from V and 0 from J, leaving 4 bases between them. This CDR3 spans 13 amino acids. The complete variable domain, with remaining parts taken from reference TRBV5-4 and TRBJ1-1, reads ETGVTQSPTHLIKTRGQQVTLRCSSQSGHNTVSWYQQALGQGPQFIFQYYREEENGRGNFPPRFSGLQFPNYSSELNVNALELDDSALYLCASSLSMNTEAFFGQGTRLTVV.

This rearrangement joins TRBV7-9 to TRBJ2-2, with D maybe TRBD2 (6 bases). Trimming removed 5 bases from V and 7 bases from J, with 11 bases in between. The CDR3 extends over 13 amino acids. Germline CDR1 SEHNR, CDR2 FQNEAQ (reference sequence). The CDR3 loop reads CASSPPGDGELFF. CDR3 nucleotide sequence: TGTGCCAGCAGCCCCCCGGGAGACGGGGAGCTGTTTTTT.

This CDR3 is CASNGGGHYEQYF. In nucleotides, the CDR3 is TGTGCCAGTAATGGAGGGGGCCACTACGAGCAGTACTTC. The chain recombines TRBV19 with TRBJ2-7, with D possibly being TRBD1 (7 bases). With 7 bases removed from V and 3 bases from J, the gap between germline ends came to 13 bases. Germline CDR1 reads LNHDA; CDR2 reads SQIVND (reference sequence). The CDR3 consists of 13 residues.

The sample holds a few counts of this clone. CDR3 sequence (DNA): TGTGCCAGTAGAGGGGGGAGGGGTAGGGACACCGGGGAGCTGTTTTTT. This sequence encodes CASRGGRGRDTGELFF. The chain is built from TRBV19 and TRBJ2-2, with D perhaps TRBD2 (7 bases). Germline V gene lookup returns CDR1 LNHDA and CDR2 SQIVND (reference sequence). V was clipped by 6 bases and J by 3 bases, with 17 bases between them. The CDR3 is 16 amino acids.

V is TRBV7-2 and J is TRBJ2-1, with D tentatively TRBD2 (6 bases). The CDR3 is made up of 15 amino acids. With 3 bases removed from V and 2 bases from J, the gap between germline ends came to 11 bases. CDR1 and CDR2 from the germline V gene are SGHTA and FQGNSA. The CDR3: CASSFPAGTYNEQFF. The CDR3 bases are TGTGCCAGCAGCTTCCCGGCGGGAACCTACAATGAGCAGTTCTTC.

This sequence joins TRBV19 and TRBJ2-7; the match to TRBD1 covers 9 bases. From germline, CDR1 is LNHDA and CDR2 SQIVND (reference sequence). V shed 7 bases and J 6 bases; nucleotides not matched to a gene: 7. This CDR3 has 13 residues. DNA of the CDR3: TGTGCCAGTAAGGGGGACAGGGAAGGCGAGCAGTACTTC. Translating it yields CASKGDREGEQYF. Combining the CDR3 with reference TRBV19 and TRBJ2-7 gives the whole variable domain DGGITQSPKYLFRKEGQNVTLSCEQNLNHDAMYWYRQDPGQGLRLIYYSQIVNDFQKGDIAEGYSVSREKKESFPLTVTSAQKNPTAFYLCASKGDREGEQYFGPGTRLTVT.

This clone was seen more than once but under ten times. This chain connects TRBV4-3 to TRBJ2-7; 12 positions match TRBD2. Per germline, CDR1 LGHNA and CDR2 YSLEER. CDR3 size: 15 residues. The junction had 7 bases not matched to a gene; V was cut back by 4 bases and J by 6 bases. The chain's CDR3 is CASSLRLAGASEQYF. For the CDR3, the DNA is TGCGCCAGCAGCCTACGACTAGCGGGAGCATCCGAGCAGTACTTC.

The chain carries TRBV10-3 and TRBJ1-4; D call uncertain. CDR1 and CDR2 from the germline V gene are ENHRY and SYGVKD. CDR3 size: 13 residues. The germline V and J ends were trimmed by 3 bases and 4 bases, with 6 bases remaining between them. CDR3 DNA sequence: TGTGCCATCAGTGAACAGCTTAATGAAAAACTGTTTTTT. It encodes CAISEQLNEKLFF.

The chain combines TRBV7-8 with TRBJ1-5, with D hard to call. The CDR3 sequence is 14 residues long. Per the germline V gene, CDR1 is SGHVS and CDR2 is FQNEAQ. Trimming removed 5 bases at V and 1 base at J, with 9 bases between. The CDR3 region has the DNA TGTGCCAGCAGCCCCCTCGGGAGCAATCAGCCCCAGCATTTT. Protein: CASSPLGSNQPQHF.

The rearrangement links TRBV7-2 to TRBJ2-7; D remains ambiguous. Looked up from germline, CDR1 is SGHTA and CDR2 is FQGNSA. This CDR3 has 11 amino acids. V lost 5 bases and J lost 6, with 8 bases in between. CDR3 bases: TGTGCCAGCAGCCCCCGGGTCGAGCAGTACTTC. Translation: CASSPRVEQYF.

The chain couples TRBV15 to TRBJ2-4, with D possibly matching TRBD1 (5 bases). The germline V gene has CDR1 LNHNV and CDR2 YYDKDF (reference sequence). V was cut by 0 bases and J by 10 bases, with 10 bases left in between. The CDR3 runs 13 residues. The CDR3 coding sequence is TGTGCCACCAGCAGAGATGACAGACGAATTCAGTACTTC. Its protein is CATSRDDRRIQYF.

The rearrangement joins TRBV15 to TRBJ1-1; no clear D. Germline CDR1 is LNHNV and CDR2 is YYDKDF (reference sequence). This CDR3 is 13 amino acids long. V was shortened by 7 bases and J by 0 bases, with 9 bases between the two germline ends. The CDR3 here is CATTAGMNTEAFF. The DNA for the CDR3 is TGTGCCACCACGGCCGGGATGAACACTGAAGCTTTCTTT.

This chain links TRBV7-9 with TRBJ1-5, with D maybe TRBD1 (5 bases). In germline, CDR1 is SEHNR, CDR2 FQNEAQ (reference sequence). V was pared by 1 base and J by 0 bases, with 13 bases between. This CDR3 has 17 amino acids. In DNA, the CDR3 is TGTGCCAGCAGCTTAGGTGGAGGGGAAGGTAGCAATCAGCCCCAGCATTTT. It codes for CASSLGGGEGSNQPQHF.

V and J are TRBV7-2 and TRBJ1-6; 7 nucleotides match TRBD1. V shed 1 base and J 9 bases; nucleotides not matched to a gene: 6. The length of the CDR3 is 15 residues. CDR1 is SGHTA and CDR2 is FQGNSA in the germline V gene. CDR3: CASSLVPQGFSPLHF. CDR3 bases: TGTGCCAGCAGCTTAGTTCCACAGGGGTTTTCACCCCTCCACTTT.

The chain uses TRBV19 and TRBJ1-2; 7 positions match TRBD1. The CDR3 has 13 amino acids. Germline values: CDR1 LNHDA, CDR2 SQIVND (reference sequence). Trimming at V came to 2 bases and at J to 7 bases, leaving 4 bases not matched to a gene. The CDR3 here is CASSIRDRTGYTF. In nucleotides, the CDR3 is TGTGCCAGTAGTATACGGGACAGAACTGGCTACACCTTC.

V is TRBV4-3 and J is TRBJ2-3, with 10 bases identical to TRBD2. The CDR3 sequence is 17 residues long. The trim removed 0 bases at V and 14 bases at J, leaving 17 bases unmatched. Germline V gene data show CDR1 as LGHNA and CDR2 as YSLEER. The CDR3 coding sequence is TGCGCCAGCAGCCAAGAATGGCTAGCGGGGGCCACATCACGCCTGTATTTT. Protein sequence: CASSQEWLAGATSRLYF.